Each of the 8 T cell receptor beta chains below was sequenced from the same sample in a study of blood T cell repertoires in COVID-19. Sequencing used immunoSEQ multiplex PCR; TCRdb keeps in-frame clones, though not all of them. Of about 210,000 clones listed, about 89% are singletons. Input material: peripheral blood. These receptors came from a woman aged 40 to 49 with acute or convalescent COVID-19.

CDR3 coding DNA: TGCGCCAGCAGCCCCTCCCAGGGGCCCACAGATACGCAGTATTTT. Translating it yields CASSPSQGPTDTQYF. The chain joins TRBV5-1 to TRBJ2-3; maybe TRBD1 (6 bases). This CDR3 comprises 15 residues. The V end lost 4 bases, the J end lost 2 bases, and 14 bases lay between the germline ends. Germline V CDR1 and CDR2: SGHRS, YFSETQ.

The chain combines TRBV6-6 with TRBJ2-2; possibly TRBD2 for D (5 bases). Germline V lookup: CDR1 MNHNY, CDR2 SVGAGI (reference sequence). The CDR3 has 14 residues. V was pared by 2 bases and J by 7 bases, with 11 bases between. DNA of the CDR3: TGTGCCAGCAGTTACCGGGGAAGAGGCGGGGAGCTGTTTTTT. The encoded protein is CASSYRGRGGELFF.

This rearrangement joins TRBV15 to TRBJ1-2; D may be TRBD1 (5 bases). The CDR3 sequence is 15 residues long. CDR1 is LNHNV and CDR2 is YYDKDF in the germline V gene (reference sequence). The V gene lost 3 bases and the J gene lost 5 bases, with 16 bases spanning the gap. CDR3 DNA sequence: TGTGCCACCAGCAGCGGGGGACTGAACACTTATGGCTACACCTTC. Translation: CATSSGGLNTYGYTF.

Points on this clone: Other DNA sequences from this sample encode an identical CDR3 as well. The chain uses TRBV19 and TRBJ1-2; perhaps TRBD1 as D (6 bases). Per germline, CDR1 LNHDA and CDR2 SQIVND (reference sequence). Trimming left V 3 bases short and J 2 bases short, with 10 bases between. This CDR3 has 14 amino acids. Here the CDR3 reads CASSILTGNYGYTF. Written as DNA, the CDR3 is TGTGCCAGTAGTATCCTCACAGGGAACTATGGCTACACCTTC.

The DNA of the CDR3 is TGTGCCAGCAGTGAATCCGGGACAGCGAGGGCTTTCTTT. Amino acid sequence: CASSESGTARAFF. The chain has TRBV6-1 and TRBJ1-1; 7 bases line up with TRBD1. The V gene's germline CDR1 is MNHNS and CDR2 SASEGT. With 2 bases clipped from V and 11 bases from J, the junction kept 8 bases outside the gene matches. The CDR3 runs 13 residues.

Only one count was recorded for this clone. V usage is TRBV24-1 and J usage is TRBJ1-2; 12 bases line up with TRBD1. The CDR3 runs to 14 residues. Germline lookup yields CDR1 KGHDR and CDR2 SFDVKD. J gave up 7 bases and V 5 bases, and 4 bases lay outside the gene matches. DNA for the CDR3: TGTGCCACCAGTGCCGGGACAGGGGGCTTTGGCTACACCTTC. It encodes CATSAGTGGFGYTF.

This clone showed up just a few times. This sequence joins TRBV25-1 and TRBJ1-2, with D unclear. Germline loops: CDR1 MGHDK, CDR2 SYGVNS. The CDR3 has 13 amino acids. V shed 2 bases and J shed 8 bases, with 12 bases lying between them. CDR3 in amino acids: CASSESEGWGYTF. CDR3 nucleotides: TGTGCCAGCAGTGAAAGCGAGGGCTGGGGCTACACCTTC.

The rearrangement joins TRBV24-1 to TRBJ1-3, with D perhaps matching TRBD1 (6 bases). The length of the CDR3 is 13 residues. V shed 7 bases and J shed 0 bases, with 6 bases lying between them. Germline CDR1 and CDR2: KGHDR and SFDVKD. The CDR3 loop is CATRDSSGNTIYF. Here the CDR3 DNA reads TGTGCCACCAGGGACAGCTCTGGAAACACCATATATTTT.